This TCR beta chain came from a study of T cells in Graves' hyperthyroidism and ophthalmopathy. This clonotype was observed many times. Its antigen is unidentified. General study points: Through a model of 13 V-J features, ophthalmopathy was separated from stable hyperthyroidism.

The source material, RNA transcripts, was used to amplify TCR beta CDR3 regions. The TCR CDR3 first-round RT-PCR relied on the HTBI primer set. TCRdb passed the multiplex PCR reads through MiXCR, listing each CDR3 protein once. Of under 400,000 distinct CDR3 sequences in the sample, around 15% were seen once. The specimen sequenced was blood. The origin of this receptor is a woman aged 60-75 years with Graves' ophthalmopathy.

The CDR3 nucleotides are TGCGCCAGCACGGGGACTAGCGGGAGGTTCCAGGCTGGGGCCAACGTCCTGACTTTC. As protein: CASTGTSGRFQAGANVLTF. The gene calls are TRBV5-1 and TRBJ2-6, with 15 bases that match TRBD2. The V segment lost 6 bases and the J segment 2 bases; nucleotides outside the gene matches: 9. Germline CDR1 reads SGHRS; CDR2 reads YFSETQ. The CDR3 length is 19 residues.